This TCR beta chain was recorded in a study of T cell responses to AZD1222 COVID-19 vaccine. Regarding the study as a whole: Only 6 or 7 individuals given AZD1222 were seropositive at baseline.

The CDR3 consists of 13 residues. Deletions cut 6 bases from V and 2 bases from J, with 10 bases between. Germline V gene sequence: CDR1 SQVTM, CDR2 ANQGSEA. Only in-frame clones appear in the TCRdb table, and some are missing; sequencing was by immunoSEQ multiplex PCR. The sample lists about 97,000 clones; 90% to 95% were seen once. Notes on this clone: The antigen is not known.

The gene calls are TRBV29-1 and TRBJ1-4, with no clear D. The sequence was collected from an adult in good health. This sample comprised peripheral blood, obtained on day 0 of AZD1222 vaccination. This chain's CDR3 is CSVQVTTNEKLFF. The DNA for the CDR3 is TGCAGCGTCCAGGTTACTACTAATGAAAAACTGTTTTTT.